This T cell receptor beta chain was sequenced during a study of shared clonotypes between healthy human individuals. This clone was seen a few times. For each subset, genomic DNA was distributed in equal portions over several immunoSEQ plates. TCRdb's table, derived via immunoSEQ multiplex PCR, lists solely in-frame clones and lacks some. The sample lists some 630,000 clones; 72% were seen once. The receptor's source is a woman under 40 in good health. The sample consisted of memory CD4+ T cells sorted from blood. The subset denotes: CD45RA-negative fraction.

The CDR3 DNA reads as TGTGCCAGCAGTTTATCCATGATACGCACAGATACGCAGTATTTT. As protein: CASSLSMIRTDTQYF. The chain links TRBV27 to TRBJ2-3; no firm D call. Germline CDR1 reads MNHEY; CDR2 reads SMNVEV (reference sequence). Trimming took 0 bases from V and 1 from J, leaving 8 bases between them. The CDR3 is 15 residues long.